A selection of T cell receptor beta chains follows, all from one sample in a study of shared clonotypes between healthy human individuals. Generated by immunoSEQ multiplex PCR, the TCRdb table keeps only in-frame clones and is missing some. Found here are about 1,800,000 clones, about 95% of them singletons; the top ten hold more than 0.9%. The sample comprised naive CD8+ T cells sorted from blood. These receptors came from a man between 18 and 35 years old in good health. Each CDR3 is given with its conserved first and last residue. The order of the fields is D gene, V gene, clone size, J gene, CDR3 protein, CDR3 DNA. D genes are given only for firm matches. Not every row has a clone size; where given, it reads once, few, many or a size class.

>.|TRBV11-2|.|TRBJ1-4
CASSLGLINEKLFF
TGTGCCAGCAGCTTGGGACTGATTAATGAAAAACTGTTTTTT
>.|TRBV6-6|.|TRBJ2-4
CASSYSNPSADIQYF
TGTGCCAGCAGTTACTCGAATCCGTCAGCGGACATTCAGTACTTC
>.|TRBV7-9|.|TRBJ1-1
CASAPGDTEAFF
TGTGCCAGCGCCCCTGGGGACACTGAAGCTTTCTTT
>TRBD1|TRBV27|.|TRBJ2-1
CASSLTGTGLYWNEQFF
TGTGCCAGCAGTTTAACCGGGACAGGGCTCTATTGGAATGAGCAGTTCTTC
>.|TRBV7-2|.|TRBJ2-1
CASSPDYGNNEQFF
TGTGCCAGCAGCCCCGACTACGGTAACAATGAGCAGTTCTTC
>.|TRBV28|once|TRBJ1-3
CASRSTGASSGNTIYF
TGTGCCAGCAGGTCTACGGGAGCAAGCTCTGGAAACACCATATATTTT
>.|TRBV5-4|.|TRBJ2-3
CASSLREDTQYF
TGTGCCAGCAGCTTGAGGGAGGATACGCAGTATTTT
>.|TRBV5-6|.|TRBJ2-5
CASSLSLGGETQYF
TGTGCCAGCAGCTTGTCTTTGGGTGGAGAGACCCAGTACTTC
>.|TRBV10-3|.|TRBJ2-7
CAIRAQVGDEQYF
TGTGCCATCCGGGCACAAGTGGGGGACGAGCAGTACTTC
>.|TRBV4-2|.|TRBJ2-5
CASSQEVGEGETQYF
TGTGCCAGCAGCCAAGAGGTGGGGGAAGGGGAGACCCAGTACTTC
>TRBD1|TRBV18|.|TRBJ2-7
CASSPGGTGIIISPYEQYF
TGTGCCAGCTCACCAGGGGGGACAGGGATCATAATATCCCCATACGAGCAGTACTTC
>TRBD2|TRBV29-1|.|TRBJ2-1
CSVRLAVGGEQFF
TGCAGCGTCAGACTAGCGGTAGGGGGTGAGCAGTTCTTC
>.|TRBV5-6|.|TRBJ1-1
CASSLRWGQGEAFF
TGTGCCAGCAGCTTGAGGTGGGGGCAAGGTGAAGCTTTCTTT
>TRBD1|TRBV2|.|TRBJ2-7
CASNLPGTGAIEQYF
TGTGCCAGCAACCTACCCGGGACAGGGGCGATCGAGCAGTACTTC
>.|TRBV5-6|.|TRBJ2-5
CASSLGAGYQETQYF
TGTGCCAGCAGCTTGGGTGCAGGGTACCAAGAGACCCAGTACTTC